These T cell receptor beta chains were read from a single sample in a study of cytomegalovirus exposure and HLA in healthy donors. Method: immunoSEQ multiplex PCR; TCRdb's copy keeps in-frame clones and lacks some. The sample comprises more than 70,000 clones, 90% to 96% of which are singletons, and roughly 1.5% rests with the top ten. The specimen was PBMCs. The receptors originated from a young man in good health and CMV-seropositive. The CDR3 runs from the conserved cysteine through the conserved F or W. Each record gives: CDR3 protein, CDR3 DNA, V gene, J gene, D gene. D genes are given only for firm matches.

CASSQSAVSSYNEQFF	TGTGCCAGCAGCCAATCCGCGGTGAGCTCCTACAATGAGCAGTTCTTC	TRBV16	TRBJ2-1	-
CASSIVNREDNEQFF	TGTGCCAGTAGTATAGTCAATAGGGAGGACAATGAGCAGTTCTTC	TRBV19	TRBJ2-1	-
CASTRQGGRELFF	TGTGCCAGCACCCGACAGGGGGGGCGGGAGCTGTTTTTT	TRBV6-5	TRBJ2-2	TRBD1
CASSSRSGRWDEQFF	TGTGCCAGCAGCTCCCGTAGCGGGCGGTGGGATGAGCAGTTCTTC	TRBV11-2	TRBJ2-1	TRBD2
CASSLGQAGANVLTF	TGCGCCAGCAGCTTGGGACAGGCCGGGGCCAACGTCCTGACTTTC	TRBV5-1	TRBJ2-6	-
CASSSTGTSLNNEQFF	TGTGCCAGCAGCTCGACCGGGACTAGCCTTAACAATGAGCAGTTCTTC	TRBV7-9	TRBJ2-1	TRBD2
CASSTGLAEQFF	TGTGCCAGCAGCACGGGACTAGCGGAGCAGTTCTTC	TRBV5-4	TRBJ2-1	TRBD2
CASSLSGGGAAFF	TGTGCCAGCAGCTTAAGCGGGGGAGGAGCAGCTTTCTTT	TRBV7-3	TRBJ1-1	-
CASWAFNTGELFF	TGTGCCTCCTGGGCTTTCAACACCGGGGAGCTGTTTTTT	TRBV6-1	TRBJ2-2	-
CASSFPLDGGRDRCTGELFF	TGTGCCAGCAGCTTTCCCCTAGACGGTGGCCGGGACAGATGCACCGGGGAGCTGTTTTTT	TRBV11-3	TRBJ2-2	TRBD1
CASSAPLAGGSYNEQFF	TGTGCCAGCAGCGCCCCGCTAGCGGGAGGCTCCTACAATGAGCAGTTCTTC	TRBV9	TRBJ2-1	TRBD2